This TCR beta chain is drawn from a study of T cell repertoires in cytomegalovirus infection. At the level of the study: Indicated by public TCR beta signatures were CMV infection and matching HLA type. General study findings and limits: Frequencies of public TCR beta families were cumulated, and this identified carriers of CMV plus the relevant HLA. It was HLA-C-restricted CMV-specific TCR beta clonotypes that dominated the response ex vivo.

This CDR3 comprises 14 residues. CDR1 is SGHTA and CDR2 is FQGTGA in the germline V gene. Trimming shortened V by 5 bases and J by 7 bases, and 14 bases separated the two germline ends. This clonotype appeared a few times. Its antigen is as yet unknown. One entry per CDR3 protein, called by TCRdb with MiXCR from the reads. The top ten hold under 15% of the sample, which has fewer than 550,000 distinct CDR3 sequences, about 25% seen once. V and J are TRBV7-3 and TRBJ1-4; D may be TRBD1 (6 bases). The sequence was obtained from a human donor in good health (CMV status not recorded). Some clones in this sample may be carry-over from other donors' samples. Sequenced input: PBMCs. CDR3 in DNA: TGTGCCAGCAGCCTCGGGACAAAGGGTGAAAAACTGTTTTTT. This gives the protein CASSLGTKGEKLFF.